A single sample is the source of the 30 T cell receptor beta chains below, sequenced in a study of blood T cell repertoires in COVID-19. The table came from immunoSEQ multiplex PCR; TCRdb's copy has only in-frame clones and leaves some out. The sample lists a few hundred thousand clones, around 90% occurring once. Sequenced: peripheral blood. Receptors were obtained from a man aged 35 to 55 with acute or convalescent COVID-19.

The J gene is TRBJ1-3, the V gene TRBV5-5; TRBD1 matches at 11 bases. The length of the CDR3 is 16 residues. J was trimmed by 3 bases and V by 2 bases; bases with no gene match: 4. In germline, CDR1 is SGHKS, CDR2 YYEKEE (reference sequence). The CDR3 DNA sequence: TGTGCCAGCAGCTTCGGACAGGGGGCATTTGGAAACACCATATATTTT. The encoded protein is CASSFGQGAFGNTIYF. Drawing the rest from reference TRBV5-5 and TRBJ1-3, the complete variable domain is DAGVTQSPTHLIKTRGQQVTLRCSPISGHKSVSWYQQVLGQGPQFIFQYYEKEERGRGNFPDRFSARQFPNYSSELNVNALLLGDSALYLCASSFGQGAFGNTIYFGEGSWLTVV.

The sample holds a few counts of this clone. This sequence joins TRBV7-2 and TRBJ2-1; D is uncertain. V was cut by 5 bases and J by 4 bases, with 6 bases left in between. Germline CDR1 and CDR2: SGHTA and FQGNSA. This CDR3 has 12 residues. The CDR3 coding sequence is TGTGCCAGCAGCCCCAATTACAATGAGCAGTTCTTC. It is translated as CASSPNYNEQFF.

J is TRBJ2-7 and V is TRBV4-3; 7 bases fit TRBD2. The J segment lost 3 bases and the V segment lost 4 bases, leaving 3 bases of the junction unmatched. The CDR3 totals 13 residues. Germline V CDR1 and CDR2: LGHNA, YSLEER. CDR3: CASSPGTNYEQYF. CDR3 nucleotide sequence: TGCGCCAGCAGCCCCGGGACTAACTACGAGCAGTACTTC.

The rearrangement uses TRBV20-1 and TRBJ2-1; 7 bases agree with TRBD1. The V gene's germline CDR1 is DFQATT and CDR2 SNEGSKA (reference sequence). V gave up 3 bases and J gave up 6 bases; unmatched junction bases: 11. The length of the CDR3 is 15 residues. In nucleotides, the CDR3 is TGCAGTGCTAGTCACGGACAGGTTTTCGTCAATGAGCAGTTCTTC. Amino acid sequence: CSASHGQVFVNEQFF.

V usage is TRBV28 and J usage is TRBJ2-2; D uncertain. The CDR3 has 14 residues. CDR1 MDHEN and CDR2 SYDVKM come from the germline V gene. Trimming pared 5 bases from V and 1 base from J, leaving 8 bases between. DNA of the CDR3: TGTGCCAGCAGTCCATCAGGGAACACCGGGGAGCTGTTTTTT. Its protein product is CASSPSGNTGELFF.

V and J are TRBV6-6 and TRBJ1-3; 8 nucleotides align to TRBD1. After removal of 2 bases from V and 0 bases from J, the junction contained 3 bases not matched to a gene. The CDR3 totals 16 residues. Germline V gene lookup returns CDR1 MNHNY and CDR2 SVGAGI (reference sequence). CDR3 in DNA: TGTGCCAGCAGTTACGGTCAGGGGGCCTCTGGAAACACCATATATTTT. Translated, it gives CASSYGQGASGNTIYF.

The chain has TRBV27 and TRBJ1-5, with 9 bases lining up with TRBD1. Germline CDR1 MNHEY, CDR2 SMNVEV (reference sequence). CDR3 length: 17 amino acids. Trimming cost V 0 bases and J 2 bases; bases outside gene matches: 5. CDR3 region: CASSLSGTGLGNQPQHF. CDR3 coding DNA: TGTGCCAGCAGTTTATCGGGGACAGGGTTGGGCAATCAGCCCCAGCATTTT.

V and J are TRBV4-1 and TRBJ2-1; 8 positions agree with TRBD2. CDR1 MGHRA and CDR2 YSYEKL come from the germline V gene. Trimming at V came to 5 bases and at J to 6 bases, leaving 12 bases not matched to a gene. This CDR3 contains 16 residues. CDR3 nucleotide sequence: TGCGCCAGCAGCTACGGGGGCAGCGGGGGACTCAATGAGCAGTTCTTC. It translates to CASSYGGSGGLNEQFF.

The chain recombines TRBV13 with TRBJ2-2; TRBD1 agrees at 11 bases. The germline gives CDR1 PRHDT, CDR2 FYEKMQ (reference sequence). The V gene end was trimmed by 6 bases and the J gene end by 6 bases; junction bases not matched to a gene: 3. CDR3 length: 14 amino acids. The CDR3 spells CASRRGQGAGELFF. The CDR3 DNA reads as TGTGCCAGCAGGAGGGGACAGGGGGCCGGGGAGCTGTTTTTT.

J is TRBJ1-4 and V is TRBV9; D might be TRBD1 (6 bases). CDR1 and CDR2 (germline): SGDLS, YYNGEE. This CDR3 spans 15 amino acids. V lost 3 bases and J lost 3, with 12 bases in between. DNA for the CDR3: TGTGCCAGCAGCGCAGAACAGGGACCTAATGAAAAACTGTTTTTT. Amino acids: CASSAEQGPNEKLFF.

The V call is TRBV5-1, the J call TRBJ2-4, with 7 bases aligning to TRBD1. Germline CDR1 is SGHRS and CDR2 is YFSETQ. CDR3 size: 16 residues. V shed 0 bases and J 0 bases; nucleotides not matched to a gene: 3. The CDR3 is CASSLVRGRAKNIQYF. CDR3 bases: TGCGCCAGCAGCTTGGTCAGGGGGAGAGCCAAAAACATTCAGTACTTC.

The genes are TRBV28 and TRBJ2-2; 8 nucleotides line up with TRBD1. Germline V lookup: CDR1 MDHEN, CDR2 SYDVKM. The trim removed 0 bases at V and 7 bases at J, leaving 7 bases unmatched. The CDR3 has 16 amino acids. CDR3 sequence reads: CASSLWFQGARGELFF. The CDR3 DNA follows: TGTGCCAGCAGTTTATGGTTTCAGGGGGCTCGCGGGGAGCTGTTTTTT. Filled out from reference TRBV28 and TRBJ2-2, the complete variable domain reads DVKVTQSSRYLVKRTGEKVFLECVQDMDHENMFWYRQDPGLGLRLIYFSYDVKMKEKGDIPEGYSVSREKKERFSLILESASTNQTSMYLCASSLWFQGARGELFFGEGSRLTVL.

The gene calls are TRBV7-9 and TRBJ1-3, with D uncertain. V lost 6 bases and J lost 4, with 7 bases in between. The CDR3 has 12 amino acids. The germline gives CDR1 SEHNR, CDR2 FQNEAQ (reference sequence). CDR3 nucleotides: TGTGCCAGCAGGGAACAGGGAAACACCATATATTTT. Amino acids: CASREQGNTIYF.

The rearrangement links TRBV5-1 to TRBJ2-7; a weak D match, TRBD1 (6 bases). The CDR3 loop spans 14 amino acids. Trimming pared 5 bases from V and 0 bases from J, leaving 12 bases between. Germline CDR1 reads SGHRS; CDR2 reads YFSETQ. DNA of the CDR3: TGCGCCAGCAGGCAGACGGACAGCTCCTACGAGCAGTACTTC. As protein: CASRQTDSSYEQYF.

This clone has only one observation. The chain combines TRBV6-6 with TRBJ2-7; 7 nucleotides match TRBD2. Germline V gene data show CDR1 as MNHNY and CDR2 as SVGAGI (reference sequence). J gave up 6 bases and V 11 bases, and 10 bases lay outside the gene matches. The CDR3 is 12 residues long. Here the CDR3 reads CASVPGRGEQYF. The CDR3 DNA follows: TGTGCCTCCGTCCCGGGGAGGGGCGAGCAGTACTTC.

This sequence joins TRBV6-5 and TRBJ1-3; 9 nucleotides align to TRBD1. In germline, CDR1 is MNHEY, CDR2 SVGAGI. The CDR3 contains 13 residues. V dropped 9 bases and J dropped 3; count of bases not matched to a gene: 3. The CDR3 nucleotides are TGTGCCAGGGGACAGGGTGGTGGAAACACCATATATTTT. Translating it yields CARGQGGGNTIYF.

The chain links TRBV10-3 to TRBJ2-7, with 7 bases matching TRBD2. This CDR3 region has 14 residues. Looked up from germline, CDR1 is ENHRY and CDR2 is SYGVKD. V trimming: 4 bases; J trimming: 3 bases; junction bases outside the gene matches: 6. CDR3 nucleotides: TGTGCCATCAGTGGCGGAAGGGAGGGCTACGAGCAGTACTTC. Its protein product is CAISGGREGYEQYF.

This chain uses TRBV10-3 with TRBJ2-1; 11 bases are shared with TRBD2. V lost 7 bases, J lost 4 bases, and 9 bases stayed unmatched. Germline V CDR1 and CDR2: ENHRY, SYGVKD. The CDR3 runs to 16 residues. The CDR3 is CAINSEGLAVYNEQFF. The CDR3 DNA sequence: TGTGCCATCAATTCAGAGGGACTAGCGGTATACAATGAGCAGTTCTTC.

The gene calls are TRBV12-3 or TRBV12-4 and TRBJ1-1, with D perhaps matching TRBD1 (6 bases). The CDR3 has 11 amino acids. V was pared by 6 bases and J by 8 bases, with 10 bases between. The CDR3 DNA is TGTGCCAGCAGGAGACAGGTGGAAGCTTTCTTT. Translation: CASRRQVEAFF.

The V and J genes are TRBV9 and TRBJ1-2, with D perhaps TRBD1 (5 bases). The germline V gene encodes CDR1 SGDLS and CDR2 YYNGEE. CDR3 size: 15 residues. V dropped 0 bases and J dropped 4 bases, with 13 bases sitting between them. The CDR3 sequence is CASSVGGGAIYGYTF. CDR3 DNA sequence: TGTGCCAGCAGCGTAGGGGGAGGGGCCATCTATGGCTACACCTTC.

The rearrangement uses TRBV7-9 and TRBJ2-2, with D possibly being TRBD1 (6 bases). The germline CDR1 and CDR2 sequences are SEHNR and FQNEAQ (reference sequence). This CDR3 region has 15 residues. Trimming took off 0 bases at V and 6 bases at J, with 11 bases between the two ends. The CDR3 protein is CASSLAGGVAGELFF. In nucleotides, the CDR3 is TGTGCCAGCAGCTTAGCAGGGGGAGTGGCCGGGGAGCTGTTTTTT.

This clone was counted a few times. Other DNA sequences in this sample translate to the same CDR3. The V gene is TRBV12-3 or TRBV12-4, the J gene TRBJ2-2; D call uncertain. Between the trimmed V and J ends, which lost 3 bases and 7 bases, there was a span of 3 bases. This CDR3 spans 11 amino acids. CDR3 loop: CASSFGGELFF. In DNA form, the CDR3 reads TGTGCCAGCAGTTTCGGCGGGGAGCTGTTTTTT.

The CDR3 is CAIRTGTSDHNEQFF. The CDR3 DNA follows: TGTGCCATCAGGACCGGGACTAGCGACCACAATGAGCAGTTCTTC. The V call is TRBV10-3, the J call TRBJ2-1; TRBD2 aligns across 10 bases. Germline values: CDR1 ENHRY, CDR2 SYGVKD. The V gene end was trimmed by 6 bases and the J gene end by 5 bases; junction bases not matched to a gene: 7. The CDR3 is 15 residues long.

The chain carries TRBV7-9 and TRBJ2-3; 10 bases agree with TRBD2. The CDR3 totals 14 residues. The germline CDR1 and CDR2 sequences are SEHNR and FQNEAQ (reference sequence). Germline trimming cut 11 bases from V and 2 bases from J; bases unmatched to any gene: 7. The CDR3 region has the DNA TGTGCCCACGCGACTAGCGGGTTCACAGATACGCAGTATTTT. This translates into CAHATSGFTDTQYF.

This chain links TRBV6-1 with TRBJ1-2; TRBD1 matches 11 bases. The V gene end was trimmed by 1 base and the J gene end by 8 bases; junction bases not matched to a gene: 6. Germline V gene lookup returns CDR1 MNHNS and CDR2 SASEGT. There are 15 residues in the CDR3. The CDR3 DNA reads as TGTGCCAGCAGTGAAGGGACAGGGGGCGGATGGGGCTACACCTTC. It specifies CASSEGTGGGWGYTF.

V gene TRBV2 combines with J gene TRBJ1-2; D is ambiguous. The V end was cut by 5 bases, the J end by 0 bases, with 13 bases between. CDR1 is SNHLY and CDR2 is FYNNEI in the germline V gene. This CDR3 is 15 amino acids long. CDR3 sequence: CASSRSQLANYGYTF. As DNA, the CDR3 is TGTGCCAGCAGTAGATCTCAACTAGCTAACTATGGCTACACCTTC.

The gene calls are TRBV5-6 and TRBJ2-2; 7 nucleotides align to TRBD2. This CDR3 spans 16 amino acids. The germline V gene has CDR1 SGHDT and CDR2 YYEEEE. V gave up 0 bases and J gave up 5 bases; unmatched junction bases: 7. The CDR3: CASSLVGGYGTGELFF. CDR3 sequence (DNA): TGTGCCAGCAGCTTGGTCGGGGGGTATGGAACCGGGGAGCTGTTTTTT.

This sequence joins TRBV9 and TRBJ1-2; D may be TRBD1 (5 bases). Trimming removed 1 base from V and 4 bases from J, with 14 bases in between. This CDR3 spans 15 amino acids. Germline V CDR1 and CDR2: SGDLS, YYNGEE. In DNA form, the CDR3 reads TGTGCCAGCAGCGTAATCCAGGGTTGTTGCTATGGCTACACCTTC. It specifies CASSVIQGCCYGYTF.

The rearrangement links TRBV6-5 to TRBJ1-1; tentatively, D is TRBD1 (5 bases). The CDR3 contains 15 residues. V was pared by 5 bases and J by 0 bases, with 13 bases between. Germline V lookup: CDR1 MNHEY, CDR2 SVGAGI. DNA for the CDR3: TGTGCCAGCAGTCCCTGGGGCACCTTGAACACTGAAGCTTTCTTT. Translation gives CASSPWGTLNTEAFF.

The chain joins TRBV19 to TRBJ2-1; perhaps TRBD2 as D (5 bases). The V and J ends lost 2 bases and 6 bases respectively, with 8 bases between them. Germline V gives CDR1 LNHDA, CDR2 SQIVND (reference sequence). This CDR3 is 13 amino acids long. The CDR3 reads CASSISGINEQFF. The CDR3 nucleotides are TGTGCCAGTAGTATATCGGGGATCAATGAGCAGTTCTTC. Combining the CDR3 with reference TRBV19 and TRBJ2-1 gives the whole variable domain DGGITQSPKYLFRKEGQNVTLSCEQNLNHDAMYWYRQDPGQGLRLIYYSQIVNDFQKGDIAEGYSVSREKKESFPLTVTSAQKNPTAFYLCASSISGINEQFFGPGTRLTVL.